This TCR beta chain was sequenced for a study of T cell responses to AZD1222 COVID-19 vaccine. A note on this clone: As yet, its antigen is unknown. Because the CDR3's place on the DNA is in doubt, the DNA is left out and the CDR3 is given as listed by TCRdb.

The CDR3 is 12 amino acids in total, end residues counted. Germline CDR1 MNHEY, CDR2 SVGAGI. Study-level findings and limits: The sample set comprised mostly white British donors with more females, and clonal diversity was possibly underestimated. Spike was spanned by vaccine-associated CD4 TCRs, with dominance at 160-218 and 743-854.

Only in-frame clones appear in the TCRdb table, and some are missing; sequencing was by immunoSEQ multiplex PCR. The data hold 140,000 to 150,000 clones, with around 94% observed a single time. V gene TRBV6-5 combines with J gene TRBJ1-1; TRBD1, the table's D call, was not compared with the DNA. The sample was peripheral blood, taken after recovery from COVID-19. The sequence derives from an adult who had recovered from COVID-19. The CDR3 sequence is CASSTSTGRAFF.